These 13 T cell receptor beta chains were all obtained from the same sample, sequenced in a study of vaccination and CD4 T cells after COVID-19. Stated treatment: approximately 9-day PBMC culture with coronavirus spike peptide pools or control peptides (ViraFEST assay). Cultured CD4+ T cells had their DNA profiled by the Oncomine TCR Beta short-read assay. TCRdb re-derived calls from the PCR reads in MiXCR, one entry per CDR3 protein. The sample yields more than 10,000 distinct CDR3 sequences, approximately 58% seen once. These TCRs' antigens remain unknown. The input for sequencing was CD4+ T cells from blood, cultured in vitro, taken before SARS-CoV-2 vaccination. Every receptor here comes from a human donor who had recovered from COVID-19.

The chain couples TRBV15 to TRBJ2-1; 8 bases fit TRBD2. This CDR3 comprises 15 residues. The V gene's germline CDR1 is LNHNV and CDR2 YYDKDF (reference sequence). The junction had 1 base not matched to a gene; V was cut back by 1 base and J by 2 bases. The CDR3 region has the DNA TGTGCCACCAGCAGAGGCGGGGGGCCCTACAATGAGCAGTTCTTC. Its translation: CATSRGGGPYNEQFF.

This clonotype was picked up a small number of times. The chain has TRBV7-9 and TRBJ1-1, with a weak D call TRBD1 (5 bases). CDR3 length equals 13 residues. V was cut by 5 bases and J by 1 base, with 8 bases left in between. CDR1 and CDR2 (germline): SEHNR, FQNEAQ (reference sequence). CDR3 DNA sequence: TGTGCCAGCAGCGCTACAGGGAACACTGAAGCTTTCTTT. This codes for CASSATGNTEAFF.

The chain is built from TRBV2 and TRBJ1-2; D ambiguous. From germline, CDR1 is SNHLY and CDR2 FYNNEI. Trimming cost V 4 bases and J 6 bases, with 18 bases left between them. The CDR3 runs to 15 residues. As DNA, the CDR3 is TGTGCCAGCAGTGGGGCCTTGGACGGACTAAATGGCTACACCTTC. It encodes CASSGALDGLNGYTF.

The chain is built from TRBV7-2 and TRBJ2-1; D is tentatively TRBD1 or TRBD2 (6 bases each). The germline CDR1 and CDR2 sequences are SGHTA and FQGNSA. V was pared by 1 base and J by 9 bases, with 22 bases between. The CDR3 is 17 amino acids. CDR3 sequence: CASSLVGAGGAGSEQFF. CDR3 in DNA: TGTGCCAGCAGCTTAGTTGGGGCCGGGGGCGCCGGGAGTGAGCAGTTCTTC.

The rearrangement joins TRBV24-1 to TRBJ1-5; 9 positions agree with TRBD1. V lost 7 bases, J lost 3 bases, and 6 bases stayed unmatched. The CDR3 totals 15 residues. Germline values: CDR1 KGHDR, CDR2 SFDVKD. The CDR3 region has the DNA TGTGCCACCAGCTCCGGGACAGGGAACAATCAGCCCCAGCATTTT. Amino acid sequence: CATSSGTGNNQPQHF.

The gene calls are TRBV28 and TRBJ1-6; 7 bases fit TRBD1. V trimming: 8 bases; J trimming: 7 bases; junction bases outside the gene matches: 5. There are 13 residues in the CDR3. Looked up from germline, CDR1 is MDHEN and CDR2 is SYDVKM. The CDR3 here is CASRGTVNSPLHF. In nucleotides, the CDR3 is TGTGCCAGCCGTGGGACAGTCAATTCACCCCTCCACTTT.

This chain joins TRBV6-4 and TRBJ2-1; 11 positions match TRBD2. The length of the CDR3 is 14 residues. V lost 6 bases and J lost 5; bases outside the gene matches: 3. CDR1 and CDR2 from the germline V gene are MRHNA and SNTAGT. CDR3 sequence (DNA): TGTGCCAGCAGACTAGCGGGGGACCACAATGAGCAGTTCTTC. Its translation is CASRLAGDHNEQFF.

CDR3 in amino acids: CSARSSVGQGDTGELFF. Here the CDR3 DNA reads TGCAGTGCTAGATCTTCTGTGGGACAGGGAGACACCGGGGAGCTGTTTTTT. The V call is TRBV20-1, the J call TRBJ2-2; TRBD1 matches 9 bases. This CDR3 has 17 amino acids. Per germline, CDR1 DFQATT and CDR2 SNEGSKA (reference sequence). J lost 3 bases, V lost 2 bases, and 10 bases had no gene match.

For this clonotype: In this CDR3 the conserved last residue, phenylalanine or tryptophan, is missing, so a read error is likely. CDR3 in DNA: TGTGCCAGCAGTTTAAGGGGGGTGGATCAGCCCCAGCATTCT. This encodes CASSLRGVDQPQHS. This chain links TRBV6-5 with TRBJ1-5, with TRBD1 as a possible D gene (6 bases). Trimming cost V 4 bases and J 5 bases, with 12 bases left between them. The CDR3 runs to 14 residues. Germline CDR1 MNHEY, CDR2 SVGAGI.

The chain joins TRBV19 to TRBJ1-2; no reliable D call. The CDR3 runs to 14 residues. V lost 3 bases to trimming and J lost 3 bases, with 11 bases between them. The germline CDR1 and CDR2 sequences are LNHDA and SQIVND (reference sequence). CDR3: CASSIEGIYYGYTF. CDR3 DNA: TGTGCCAGTAGTATCGAAGGGATATACTATGGCTACACCTTC. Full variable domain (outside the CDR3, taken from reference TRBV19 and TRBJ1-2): DGGITQSPKYLFRKEGQNVTLSCEQNLNHDAMYWYRQDPGQGLRLIYYSQIVNDFQKGDIAEGYSVSREKKESFPLTVTSAQKNPTAFYLCASSIEGIYYGYTFGSGTRLTVV.

In DNA form, the CDR3 reads TGTGCCAGCAGTTACTCGCTACTTAATGGCTACACCTTC. Its translation is CASSYSLLNGYTF. The chain has TRBV6-2 or TRBV6-3 and TRBJ1-2; D is uncertain. The CDR3 runs to 13 residues. With 0 bases removed from V and 6 bases from J, the gap between germline ends came to 8 bases. Germline lookup yields CDR1 MNHEY and CDR2 SVGEGT.

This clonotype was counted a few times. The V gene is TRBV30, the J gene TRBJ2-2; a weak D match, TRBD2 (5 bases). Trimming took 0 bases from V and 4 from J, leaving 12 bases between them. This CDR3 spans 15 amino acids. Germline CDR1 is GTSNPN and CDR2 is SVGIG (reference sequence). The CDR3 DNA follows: TGTGCCTGGAGTGTACGGCCGGGGAGCACCGGGGAGCTGTTTTTT. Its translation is CAWSVRPGSTGELFF.

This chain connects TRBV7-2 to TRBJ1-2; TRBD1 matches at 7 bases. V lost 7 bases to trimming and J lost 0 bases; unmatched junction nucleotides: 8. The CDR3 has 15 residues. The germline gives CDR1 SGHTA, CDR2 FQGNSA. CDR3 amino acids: CASTPDRQPNYGYTF. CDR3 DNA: TGTGCCAGCACCCCGGACAGGCAACCTAACTATGGCTACACCTTC.